This T cell receptor (beta chain) was retrieved from a study of response to subunit inactivated influenza vaccine. This clonotype was recorded many times. Antigen unknown. Broader study findings: Few additional T cells are recruited per seasonal influenza vaccination, authors suggested.

The CDR3 is 15 amino acids. TCRdb re-derived calls from the RT-PCR reads in MiXCR, one entry per CDR3 protein. The sample lists about 700,000 distinct CDR3 sequences, about 14% occurring once. The TCR originated in a man between 50 and 59 years old who received an inactivated influenza vaccine. The chain joins TRBV21-1 to TRBJ2-2; the table's D call of TRBD1 was not tested on the DNA. TRBV21-1 is tagged as a pseudogene. The input for sequencing was PBMCs from blood, taken 14 to 15 days before vaccination. In DNA, the CDR3 is TGTGCCAGCAACCCCCCGGGCTCGAACACCGGGGAGCTGTTTTTT. Amino acids: CASNPPGSNTGELFF.